The present entry profiles one T cell receptor beta chain with its context. This sample was included in a study of cytomegalovirus exposure and HLA in healthy donors. The CDR3 loop spans 15 amino acids. From germline, CDR1 is MNHEY and CDR2 SMNVEV (reference sequence). V dropped 5 bases and J dropped 6; count of bases not matched to a gene: 11. Primers for the PCR totalled 60 Vbeta and 13 Jbeta. Sequencing was performed with immunoSEQ multiplex PCR; in TCRdb, only in-frame clones are kept and a portion is missing. The sample carries 85,000 to 120,000 clones, roughly four fifths recorded once. Source material: PBMCs. This rearrangement joins TRBV27 to TRBJ2-3; 7 bases line up with TRBD2. The clonotype comes from a male donor in good health and CMV-seropositive. The chain's CDR3 is CASSLSGIGGDTQYF. The CDR3 DNA is TGTGCCAGCAGTCTAAGCGGGATTGGCGGCGATACGCAGTATTTT.